This T cell receptor beta chain derives from a study of blood T cell repertoires in COVID-19. Study information: Whether acute or convalescent, the COVID-19 samples came from the United States, Italy and Spain.

There are a few counts of this clone. This table comes from immunoSEQ multiplex PCR, and its TCRdb copy is limited to in-frame clones, with some not included. In the table there are about 240,000 clones, around 83% of which are singletons. Sequenced: peripheral blood. This receptor was taken from a woman younger than 30 with acute or convalescent COVID-19.

CDR3 nucleotide sequence: TGTGCTAGTGGTCCATCAGGGCTCAGCAATCAGCCCCAGCATTTT. The encoded protein is CASGPSGLSNQPQHF. V gene TRBV12-5 combines with J gene TRBJ1-5; TRBD1 might be the D (5 bases). With 5 bases removed from V and 1 base from J, the gap between germline ends came to 12 bases. Germline V gene lookup returns CDR1 LGHNT and CDR2 FRNRAP. This CDR3 has 15 residues.